This T cell receptor (beta chain) was documented in a study of cytotoxic CD8 clonotypes in ibrutinib-treated CLL. Findings and limits, study-wide: Ibrutinib response saw clonality rise, and progression saw it return toward baseline.

Regarding this clone: Its specificity is unknown.

Clones were sequenced by immunoSEQ multiplex PCR, and TCRdb holds only the in-frame ones, with some missing. The profile shows about 300,000 clones, 70% to 80% of them singletons. Sequencing used PBMCs, obtained at disease progression, from a patient treated with ibrutinib. The clonotype comes from a human donor with chronic lymphocytic leukemia.

In DNA, the CDR3 is TGTGCCAGCAGCCTCAGCGACAGCCACGAGCAGTACTTC. Translated: CASSLSDSHEQYF. This chain uses TRBV7-3 with TRBJ2-7; D might be TRBD1 (5 bases). The germline CDR1 and CDR2 sequences are SGHTA and FQGTGA. This CDR3 spans 13 amino acids. V lost 5 bases and J 5 bases, leaving 13 bases between the germline ends.